The 11 T cell receptor beta chains reported below all come from one sample, sequenced in a study of T cells in Graves' hyperthyroidism and ophthalmopathy. Amplification targeted TCR beta CDR3 regions from RNA transcripts. HTBI primers were used for first-round RT-PCR of the TCR CDR3. TCRdb re-derived calls from the multiplex PCR reads in MiXCR, one entry per CDR3 protein. This table holds about 560,000 distinct CDR3 sequences, around 45% found once. Sequenced: peripheral blood or thyroid tissue (not recorded which). The origin of the receptors is a woman aged 18-30 years with Graves' hyperthyroidism.

This rearrangement joins TRBV20-1 to TRBJ2-3, with a possible D match to TRBD2 (6 bases). The CDR3 runs to 14 residues. Germline CDR1 and CDR2: DFQATT and SNEGSKA (reference sequence). Trimming cost V 4 bases and J 0 bases, with 11 bases left between them. CDR3 amino acids: CSATPGGSTDTQYF. CDR3 nucleotides: TGCAGTGCTACCCCCGGGGGAAGCACAGATACGCAGTATTTT.

This clonotype showed up just once. This chain links TRBV7-8 with TRBJ2-5; TRBD2 aligns across 9 bases. The last part of the DNA fits TRBJ2-7 better; the J call may be wrong. The CDR3 runs 14 residues. Germline values: CDR1 SGHVS, CDR2 FQNEAQ. The CDR3 loop is CASRDTSGPYEQYF. The CDR3 DNA is TGTGCCAGCAGGGACACTAGCGGGCCCTACGAGCAGTACTTC.

The V gene is TRBV5-1, the J gene TRBJ2-2; D call uncertain. Germline V lookup: CDR1 SGHRS, CDR2 YFSETQ. The CDR3 has 18 residues. Trimming removed 0 bases at V and 2 bases at J, with 17 bases between. The CDR3 DNA reads TGCGCCAGCAGCTTGGGGCTCATAAGGACCGCTAACACCGGGGAGCTGTTTTTT. Its translation: CASSLGLIRTANTGELFF.

The V gene is TRBV9, the J gene TRBJ2-7; D is ambiguous. V gave up 0 bases and J gave up 2 bases, with 15 bases separating them. This CDR3 contains 16 residues. Germline-derived CDR1 and CDR2 are SGDLS and YYNGEE. CDR3 nucleotides: TGTGCCAGCAGCGTAGGACCGATCGACAACGCCTACGAGCAGTACTTC. It yields the protein CASSVGPIDNAYEQYF.

Comment on this clonotype: A much larger clone lies a single base off, so this may be a read error. V and J are TRBV7-8 and TRBJ1-1, with unresolved D. Germline V gene lookup returns CDR1 SGHVS and CDR2 FQNEAQ. CDR3 size: 16 residues. V lost 5 bases and J 2 bases, leaving 18 bases between the germline ends. CDR3 sequence (DNA): TGTGCCAGCAGCCTACTATCGGTGGAGGCTAACACTGAAGCTTTCTTT. As protein: CASSLLSVEANTEAFF.

This clonotype was detected many times. The gene calls are TRBV24-1 and TRBJ1-2; 8 nucleotides agree with TRBD1. Germline loops: CDR1 KGHDR, CDR2 SFDVKD. The CDR3 contains 14 residues. V trimming: 2 bases; J trimming: 8 bases; junction bases outside the gene matches: 6. CDR3 amino acids: CATSDSAGGRGYTF. The CDR3 region has the DNA TGTGCCACCAGTGATTCCGCAGGGGGCCGCGGCTACACCTTC.

The chain is built from TRBV29-1 and TRBJ1-2; TRBD1 agrees at 9 bases. The germline V gene encodes CDR1 SQVTM and CDR2 ANQGSEA. Unmatched junction bases numbered 7, after V lost 8 bases and J lost 3 bases. The CDR3 covers 13 residues. CDR3 nucleotides: TGCAGCAGTTACGACAGGGGGGACTATGGCTACACCTTC. Translated, it gives CSSYDRGDYGYTF.

This clonotype has just a few counts. A read error is possible here, since a much larger clone lies one base away. The chain uses TRBV7-8 and TRBJ1-6; D is perhaps TRBD1 (5 bases). The CDR3 sequence is 12 residues long. Trimming stripped 0 bases from V and 13 bases from J, with 7 bases between. CDR1 is SGHVS and CDR2 is FQNEAQ in the germline V gene. Here the CDR3 DNA reads TGTGCCAGCAGCTTAGCGAGACAGCCCCTCCACTTT. It translates to CASSLARQPLHF.

The chain uses TRBV12-3 or TRBV12-4 and TRBJ2-7, with 10 nucleotides matching TRBD2. The V gene end was trimmed by 7 bases and the J gene end by 2 bases; junction bases not matched to a gene: 5. CDR3 length equals 14 residues. The CDR3 is CASTPLAGAYEQYF. The CDR3 DNA reads TGTGCCAGCACCCCGCTAGCGGGAGCCTACGAGCAGTACTTC.

V is TRBV14 and J is TRBJ2-7; D is unresolved. The V and J ends lost 10 bases and 2 bases respectively, with 15 bases between them. There are 13 residues in the CDR3. Germline V gene lookup returns CDR1 SGHDN and CDR2 FVKESK. The CDR3: CATHGQSTYEQYF. CDR3 DNA sequence: TGTGCCACCCATGGCCAGTCGACCTACGAGCAGTACTTC.

The chain uses TRBV7-2 and TRBJ1-5; D unresolved. Germline V gene data show CDR1 as SGHTA and CDR2 as FQGNSA. The CDR3 is made up of 14 amino acids. Trimming cost V 4 bases and J 11 bases, with 18 bases left between them. CDR3 loop: CASSSTSGRETQHF. For the CDR3, the DNA is TGTGCCAGCAGCTCGACTAGCGGGAGAGAGACCCAGCATTTT.